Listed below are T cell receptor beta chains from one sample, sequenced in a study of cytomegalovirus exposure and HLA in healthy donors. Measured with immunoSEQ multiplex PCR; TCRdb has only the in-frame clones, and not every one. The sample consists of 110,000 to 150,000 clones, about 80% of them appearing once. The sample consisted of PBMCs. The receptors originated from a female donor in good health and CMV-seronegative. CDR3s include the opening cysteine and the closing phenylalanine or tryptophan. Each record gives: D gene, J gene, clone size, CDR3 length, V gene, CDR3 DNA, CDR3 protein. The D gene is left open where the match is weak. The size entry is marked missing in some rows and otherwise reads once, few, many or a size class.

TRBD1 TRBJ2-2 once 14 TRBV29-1 TGCAGCGCTTACCACAGGGGGCAAGACGGGGAGCTGTTTTTT CSAYHRGQDGELFF
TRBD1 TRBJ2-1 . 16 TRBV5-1 TGCGCCAGTACCCCCGGGACAGGGGAATCCTACAATGAGCAGTTCTTC CASTPGTGESYNEQFF
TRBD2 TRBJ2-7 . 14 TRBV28 TGTGCCAGCAGTTTTTATGCGGGAGGAGACGAGCAGTACTTC CASSFYAGGDEQYF
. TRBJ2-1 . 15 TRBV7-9 TGTGCCAGCAGCTTAGTAAATGGTCCCAGGGATGAGCAGTTCTTC CASSLVNGPRDEQFF
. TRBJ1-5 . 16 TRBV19 TGTGCCAGTAGTATAAGGCTGACGACTGGCAATCAGCCCCAGCATTTT CASSIRLTTGNQPQHF
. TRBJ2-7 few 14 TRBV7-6 TGTGCCAGCAGCTTAGGCGGAGGAGGCGGCGAGCAGTACTTC CASSLGGGGGEQYF
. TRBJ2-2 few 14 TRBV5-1 TGCGCCAGCAGCTTCCCGGGAGCGGCCGGGGAGCTGTTTTTT CASSFPGAAGELFF
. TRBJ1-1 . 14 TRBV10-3 TGTGCCATCAGGACGACAGTCATGAACACTGAAGCTTTCTTT CAIRTTVMNTEAFF
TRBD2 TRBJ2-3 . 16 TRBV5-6 TGTGCCAGCAGCTTTTTTATTGGCGGCGGGGGAGATACGCAGTATTTT CASSFFIGGGGDTQYF
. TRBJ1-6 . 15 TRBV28 TGTGCCAGCAGCAAGGACAGAAAATATAATTCACCCCTCCACTTT CASSKDRKYNSPLHF
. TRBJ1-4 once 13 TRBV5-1 TGCGCCAGCCGCCGTACTTTTGATGAAAAACTGTTTTTT CASRRTFDEKLFF
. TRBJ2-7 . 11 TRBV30 TGTGCCTGGAGTTCAGGCTACGAGCAGTACTTC CAWSSGYEQYF
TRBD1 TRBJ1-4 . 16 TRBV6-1 TGTGCCAGCAGTGGAGACAGGGTTCAGATAGGTGAAAAACTGTTTTTT CASSGDRVQIGEKLFF
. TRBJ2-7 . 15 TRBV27 TGTGCCAGCAGTCACCTCAGCACAGGGAGCTACGAGCAGTACTTC CASSHLSTGSYEQYF
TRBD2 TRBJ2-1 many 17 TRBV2 TGTGCCAGCAGTTATTCGGGACTAGCGGGGGTCTACAATGAGCAGTTCTTC CASSYSGLAGVYNEQFF
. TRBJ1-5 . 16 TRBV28 TGTGCCAGCAGTTCGAGCGGACCGATGAGCAATCAGCCCCAGCATTTT CASSSSGPMSNQPQHF